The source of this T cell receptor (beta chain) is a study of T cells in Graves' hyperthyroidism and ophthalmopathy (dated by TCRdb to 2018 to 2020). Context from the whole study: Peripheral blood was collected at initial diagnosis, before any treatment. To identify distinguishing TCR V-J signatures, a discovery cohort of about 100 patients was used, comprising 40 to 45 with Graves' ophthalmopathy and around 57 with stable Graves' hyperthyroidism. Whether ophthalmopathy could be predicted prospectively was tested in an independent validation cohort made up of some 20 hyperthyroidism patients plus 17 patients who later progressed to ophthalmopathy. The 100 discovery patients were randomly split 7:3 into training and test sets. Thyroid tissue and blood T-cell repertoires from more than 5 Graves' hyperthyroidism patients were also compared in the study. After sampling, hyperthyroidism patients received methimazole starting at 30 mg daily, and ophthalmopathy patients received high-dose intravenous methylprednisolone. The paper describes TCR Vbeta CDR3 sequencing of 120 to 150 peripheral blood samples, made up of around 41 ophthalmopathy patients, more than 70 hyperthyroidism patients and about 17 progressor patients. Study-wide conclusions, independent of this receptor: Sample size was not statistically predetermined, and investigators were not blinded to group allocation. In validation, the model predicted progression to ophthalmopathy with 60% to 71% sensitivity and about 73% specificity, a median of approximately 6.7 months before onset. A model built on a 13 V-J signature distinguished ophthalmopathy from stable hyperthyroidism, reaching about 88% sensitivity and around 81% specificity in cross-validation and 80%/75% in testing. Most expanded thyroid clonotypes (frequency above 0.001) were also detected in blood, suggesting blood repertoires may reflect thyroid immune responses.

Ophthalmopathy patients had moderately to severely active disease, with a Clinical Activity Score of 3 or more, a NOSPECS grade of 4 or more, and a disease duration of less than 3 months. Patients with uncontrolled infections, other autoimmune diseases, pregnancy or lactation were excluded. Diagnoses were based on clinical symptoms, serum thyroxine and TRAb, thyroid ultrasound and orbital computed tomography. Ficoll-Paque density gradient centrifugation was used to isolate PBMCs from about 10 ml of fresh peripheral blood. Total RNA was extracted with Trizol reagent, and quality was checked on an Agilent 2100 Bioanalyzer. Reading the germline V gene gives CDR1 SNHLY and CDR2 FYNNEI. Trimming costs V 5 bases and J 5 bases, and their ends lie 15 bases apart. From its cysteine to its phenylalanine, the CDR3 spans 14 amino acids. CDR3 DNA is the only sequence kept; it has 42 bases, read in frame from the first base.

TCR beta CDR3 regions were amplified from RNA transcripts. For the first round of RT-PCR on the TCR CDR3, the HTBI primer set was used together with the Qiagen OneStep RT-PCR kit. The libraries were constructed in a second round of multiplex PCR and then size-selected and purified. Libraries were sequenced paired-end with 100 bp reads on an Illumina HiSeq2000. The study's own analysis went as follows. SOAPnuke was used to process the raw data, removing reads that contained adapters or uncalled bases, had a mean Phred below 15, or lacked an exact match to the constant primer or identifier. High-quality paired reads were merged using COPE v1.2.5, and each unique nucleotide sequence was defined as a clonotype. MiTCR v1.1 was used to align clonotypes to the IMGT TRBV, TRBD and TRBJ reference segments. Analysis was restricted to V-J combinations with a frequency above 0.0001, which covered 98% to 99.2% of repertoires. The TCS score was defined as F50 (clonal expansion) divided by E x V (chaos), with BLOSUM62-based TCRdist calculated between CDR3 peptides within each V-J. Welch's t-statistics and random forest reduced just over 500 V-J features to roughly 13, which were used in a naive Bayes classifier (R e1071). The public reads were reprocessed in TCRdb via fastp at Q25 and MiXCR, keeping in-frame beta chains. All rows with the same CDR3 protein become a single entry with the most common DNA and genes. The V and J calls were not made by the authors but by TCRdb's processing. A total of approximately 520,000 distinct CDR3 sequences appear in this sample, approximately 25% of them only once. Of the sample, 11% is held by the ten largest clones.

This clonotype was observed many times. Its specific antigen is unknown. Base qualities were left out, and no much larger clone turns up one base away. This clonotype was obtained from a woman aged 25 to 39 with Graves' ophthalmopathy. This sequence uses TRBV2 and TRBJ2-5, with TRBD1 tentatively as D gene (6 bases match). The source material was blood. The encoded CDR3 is CASSTTGKGETQYF. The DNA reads TGTGCCAGCAGTACGACAGGAAAGGGGGAGACCCAGTACTTC.